A single count supports the clone carrying this TCR beta chain. As yet, its antigen is unknown. TCRdb keeps only in-frame clones here, not all; method: immunoSEQ multiplex PCR. The data hold some 120,000 clones, with 85% to 95% observed a single time. The data were obtained in a study of graft-versus-host responses after intestinal transplantation. Looking at the study overall: Anti-thymocyte globulin served as induction for all recipients, who then took tacrolimus and steroids for about 3 years.

The germline V gene encodes CDR1 SEHNR and CDR2 FQNEAQ (reference sequence). CDR3 size: 12 residues. Trimming pared 2 bases from V and 7 bases from J, leaving 5 bases between. Findings of the study overall: Graft-donor T cell macrochimerism coincided with high graft-versus-host to host-versus-graft clonal ratios in allografts. Peak circulating GvH clone levels were associated with early post-transplant HvG declines. GvH clones were identified in recipient marrow, with some first appearing in ileum or blood.

The sample here was unstimulated CD8+ T cells sorted from spleen or lymph node cells, taken before transplant. The rearrangement links TRBV7-9 to TRBJ1-4; unclear D gene. The receptor comes from a human donor who was the organ donor for an intestinal transplant. The CDR3 spells CASSLSAEKLFF. DNA for the CDR3: TGTGCCAGCAGCTTATCTGCTGAAAAACTGTTTTTT.